This TCR beta chain was sequenced during a study of T cell responses to AZD1222 COVID-19 vaccine. General observations from the study: Seropositive AZD1222 recipients at baseline numbered only five or six. Per reports, nearly half of all spike-specific TCRs target regions that are unmutated in variants. Repertoire sampling was restricted to post-peak T cell response timepoints. The donors showed a predominance of white British ancestry and of females, with possible underestimation of clonal diversity.

Assay: immunoSEQ multiplex PCR; the TCRdb copy retains only in-frame clones and omits some. Of about 160,000 clones in the sample, 75% to 95% were seen once. Turning to this clone: What it binds is not known.

Germline CDR1 is MDHEN and CDR2 is SYDVKM. The CDR3 sequence is 12 residues long. Deletions cut 8 bases from V and 8 bases from J, with 15 bases between. The chain has TRBV28 and TRBJ1-2; TRBD1 is a possible D gene (6 bases). This receptor was identified in an adult in good health. This specimen consisted of peripheral blood, obtained on day 0 of AZD1222 vaccination. CDR3 nucleotides: TGTGCCAGCTCCTCGGGGGGGCGGGGCTACACCTTC. Protein sequence: CASSSGGRGYTF.